A single TCR beta chain is shown here with its context. Its antigen remains unidentified. The repertoire was sequenced with immunoSEQ multiplex PCR; TCRdb's copy has only in-frame clones and lacks some. The sample includes 130,000 or so clones, over 85% of them seen just once. V was shortened by 7 bases and J by 5 bases, with 6 bases between the two germline ends. The germline V gene encodes CDR1 MDHEN and CDR2 SYDVKM. The CDR3 loop spans 12 amino acids. The sample is drawn from a study of cytomegalovirus exposure and HLA in healthy donors. Looking at the study overall: The roughly 670 first-cohort repertoires shared a platform with the approximately 120 validation repertoires, as reported in a later analysis. The study's findings and limits: The tendency of first-cohort TCR clusters to co-occur in the roughly 110 validation repertoires was the finding of a later analysis. The study recorded 164 TCR beta chains that were cytomegalovirus-associated. Rarity marked most TCR sequences, yet some public TCRs occurred in many donors.

The source of this sequence is a man aged 25 to 45 in good health and CMV-seronegative. Material: PBMCs. V usage is TRBV28 and J usage is TRBJ1-6; no clear D gene. The CDR3 DNA sequence: TGTGCCAGCAATGAGGATAATTCACCCCTCCACTTT. It is translated as CASNEDNSPLHF.